Sequencing of this T cell receptor (beta chain) was carried out in a study of T cells in Graves' hyperthyroidism and ophthalmopathy. CDR1 and CDR2 (germline): LGHNA, YNFKEQ. The junction had 7 bases not matched to a gene; V was cut back by 0 bases and J by 5 bases. The length of the CDR3 is 16 residues. TCR beta CDR3 sequences were amplified from RNA transcripts. Primed by the HTBI set, a first-round RT-PCR was run on the TCR CDR3. One entry per CDR3 protein results from TCRdb running MiXCR on the multiplex PCR reads. The sample includes 250,000 to 300,000 distinct CDR3 sequences, about an eighth seen only once; the top ten take 7% to 9.5%. This clonotype was seen more than once but under ten times.

The chain has TRBV4-2 and TRBJ1-1; 9 bases fit TRBD1. This receptor was identified in a middle-aged woman with Graves' hyperthyroidism. The sample consisted of blood. This CDR3 reads CASSQEGGQGWTEAFF. In DNA form, the CDR3 reads TGTGCCAGCAGCCAAGAAGGGGGACAGGGTTGGACTGAAGCTTTCTTT.